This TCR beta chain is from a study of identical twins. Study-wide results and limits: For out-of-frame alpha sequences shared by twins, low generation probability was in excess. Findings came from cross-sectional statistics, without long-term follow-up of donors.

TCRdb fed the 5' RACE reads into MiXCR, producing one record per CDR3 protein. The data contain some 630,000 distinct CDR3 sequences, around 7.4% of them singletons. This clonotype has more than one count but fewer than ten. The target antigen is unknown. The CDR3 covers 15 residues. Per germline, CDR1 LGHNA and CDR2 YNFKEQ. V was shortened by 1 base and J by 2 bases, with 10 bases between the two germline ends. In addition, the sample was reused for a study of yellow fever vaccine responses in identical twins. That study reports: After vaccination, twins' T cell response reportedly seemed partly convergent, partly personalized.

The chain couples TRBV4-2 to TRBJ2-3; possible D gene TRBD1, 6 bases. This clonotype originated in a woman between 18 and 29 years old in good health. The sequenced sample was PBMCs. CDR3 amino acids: CASSQGQANTDTQYF. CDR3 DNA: TGTGCCAGCAGCCAAGGACAGGCAAACACAGATACGCAGTATTTT.